Below are 20 T cell receptor beta chains sequenced from a single sample in a study of T cells expressing NK-cell markers. From the 5' RACE reads, TCRdb lists one entry per CDR3 protein and no DNA. This specimen shows over 100,000 distinct CDR3 sequences; the ten leading clones hold about 18%. The sequencing sample was made of blood T cells: a sorted CD56 or NKG2C T cell subset, CD4+ or CD8+ T cells, or bulk PBMC T cells (not recorded which). These receptors were collected from a woman between 18 and 70 years old in good health.

V usage is TRBV7-9 and J usage is TRBJ1-4; with no DNA, the TCRdb D assignment of TRBD1 cannot be verified. The CDR3 totals 17 residues. CDR1 is SEHNR and CDR2 is FQNEAQ in the germline V gene (reference sequence). The CDR3 loop reads CASSSTRQGRTNEKLFF.

The chain recombines TRBV7-2 with TRBJ2-5. Germline CDR1 reads SGHTA; CDR2 reads FQGNSA. The CDR3 covers 15 residues. This chain's CDR3 is CASSHSVFLQETQYF. Looking up the rest from reference TRBV7-2 and TRBJ2-5 gives the full variable domain: GAGVSQSPSNKVTEKGKDVELRCDPISGHTALYWYRQSLGQGLEFLIYFQGNSAPDKSGLPSDRFSAERTGGSVSTLTIQRTQQEDSAVYLCASSHSVFLQETQYFGPGTRLLVL.

V and J are TRBV2 and TRBJ2-3; the D call of TRBD1 rests on TCRdb alone, since no DNA is present to check it. Germline V gene lookup returns CDR1 SNHLY and CDR2 FYNNEI. CDR3 size: 14 residues. CDR3 in amino acids: CASRGTGQPDTQYF.

The gene calls are TRBV7-8 and TRBJ1-5. Germline CDR1 and CDR2: SGHVS and FQNEAQ. The CDR3 length is 17 residues. CDR3 residues: CASSLKSVGSGNQPQHF.

The chain joins TRBV7-9 to TRBJ2-1. CDR1 and CDR2 (germline): SEHNR, FQNEAQ (reference sequence). The CDR3 has 14 residues. CDR3 in amino acids: CASCPTSAYNEQFF.

CDR3 sequence reads: CASSNHFGGGSTDTQYF. The chain uses TRBV2 and TRBJ2-3; the TCRdb D gene call, TRBD2, has no DNA to confirm it. The CDR3 sequence is 17 residues long. In germline, CDR1 is SNHLY, CDR2 FYNNEI.

The CDR3 is CAIRGTDTQYF. The chain carries TRBV10-3 and TRBJ2-3. Germline CDR1 reads ENHRY; CDR2 reads SYGVKD. The CDR3 is 11 residues long.

The chain combines TRBV4-1 with TRBJ2-7; TCRdb returns TRBD2, unconfirmable since there is no DNA. The CDR3 is 15 amino acids. The germline V gene has CDR1 MGHRA and CDR2 YSYEKL. The CDR3: CASSQEEREGYEQYF.

The CDR3 region is CASSLTLGQPGWDPDTQYF. The chain combines TRBV12-3 or TRBV12-4 with TRBJ2-3; the D call of TRBD1 rests on TCRdb alone, since no DNA is present to check it. CDR3 length equals 19 residues.

The chain couples TRBV21-1 to TRBJ2-7; the D gene TCRdb calls, TRBD2, cannot be checked with no DNA. TRBV21-1 is deemed a pseudogene. This CDR3 contains 16 residues. CDR3 region: CASSKRVLAGVPEQYF.

The chain uses TRBV12-3 or TRBV12-4 and TRBJ1-3; TCRdb's D gene call, TRBD1, goes unchecked for lack of DNA. This CDR3 spans 16 amino acids. CDR3 sequence: CASSPSDREYGNTIYF.

The chain has TRBV27 and TRBJ2-7; TCRdb picks TRBD1, but there is no DNA to check that call. The germline V gene encodes CDR1 MNHEY and CDR2 SMNVEV (reference sequence). The CDR3 loop spans 13 amino acids. The CDR3 loop is CASSLTGAYEQYF.

CDR3 region: CAARGAPYEQYF. This sequence joins TRBV23-1 and TRBJ2-7; TCRdb gives TRBD2 as the D gene, but with no DNA this cannot be confirmed. TRBV23-1 is an ORF for which the function is uncertain. CDR3 length: 12 residues.

V gene TRBV27 combines with J gene TRBJ2-7; the TCRdb call, TRBD2, lacks DNA for checking. From germline, CDR1 is MNHEY and CDR2 SMNVEV (reference sequence). The length of the CDR3 is 15 residues. The CDR3 spells CASSLRGLAAYEQYF.

The J gene is TRBJ2-3, the V gene TRBV24-1; TCRdb's D call of TRBD1 is untestable without DNA. There are 17 residues in the CDR3. Germline loops: CDR1 KGHDR, CDR2 SFDVKD. The CDR3 reads CATSDSPIGQGGDTQYF.

This sequence joins TRBV5-6 and TRBJ1-2; as DNA is missing, the TRBD1 call by TCRdb cannot be tested. The CDR3 has 14 residues. CDR1 and CDR2 (germline): SGHDT, YYEEEE. This chain's CDR3 is CASSEGQGFRGYTF.

The rearrangement links TRBV13 to TRBJ1-1. CDR1 and CDR2 from the germline V gene are PRHDT and FYEKMQ (reference sequence). The CDR3 length is 15 residues. CDR3 amino acids: CASSLGQPMNTEAFF. Using reference TRBV13 and TRBJ1-1 for the parts outside the CDR3, the full variable domain is AAGVIQSPRHLIKEKRETATLKCYPIPRHDTVYWYQQGPGQDPQFLISFYEKMQSDKGSIPDRFSAQQFSDYHSELNMSSLELGDSALYFCASSLGQPMNTEAFFGQGTRLTVV.

The chain is built from TRBV20-1 and TRBJ1-2. CDR3 length: 13 residues. Germline V lookup: CDR1 DFQATT, CDR2 SNEGSKA (reference sequence). The CDR3 reads CSARAVEGYGYTF.

The chain joins TRBV28 to TRBJ1-1. CDR1 and CDR2 (germline): MDHEN, SYDVKM. The CDR3 sequence is 16 residues long. The CDR3 sequence is CASSLVVGPQNTEAFF.

The chain couples TRBV4-3 to TRBJ2-1; TCRdb's D call of TRBD2 is untestable without DNA. This CDR3 comprises 16 residues. The germline V gene has CDR1 LGHNA and CDR2 YSLEER. The CDR3 reads CASSQATSGIDNEQFF.